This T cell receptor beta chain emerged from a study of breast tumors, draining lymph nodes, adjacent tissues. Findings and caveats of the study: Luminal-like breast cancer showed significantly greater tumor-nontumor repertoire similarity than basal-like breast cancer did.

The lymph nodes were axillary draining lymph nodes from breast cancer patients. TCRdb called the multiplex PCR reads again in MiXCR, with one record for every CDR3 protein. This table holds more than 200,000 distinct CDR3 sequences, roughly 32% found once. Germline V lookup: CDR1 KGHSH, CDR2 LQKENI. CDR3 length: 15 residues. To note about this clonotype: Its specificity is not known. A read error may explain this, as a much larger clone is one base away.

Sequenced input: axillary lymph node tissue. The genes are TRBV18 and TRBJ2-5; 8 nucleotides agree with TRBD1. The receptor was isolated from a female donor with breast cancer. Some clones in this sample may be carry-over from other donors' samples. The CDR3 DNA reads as TGTGCCGGCTCACCATTCCAGGGGGCGTCGGAGACCCAGTACTTC. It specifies CAGSPFQGASETQYF.